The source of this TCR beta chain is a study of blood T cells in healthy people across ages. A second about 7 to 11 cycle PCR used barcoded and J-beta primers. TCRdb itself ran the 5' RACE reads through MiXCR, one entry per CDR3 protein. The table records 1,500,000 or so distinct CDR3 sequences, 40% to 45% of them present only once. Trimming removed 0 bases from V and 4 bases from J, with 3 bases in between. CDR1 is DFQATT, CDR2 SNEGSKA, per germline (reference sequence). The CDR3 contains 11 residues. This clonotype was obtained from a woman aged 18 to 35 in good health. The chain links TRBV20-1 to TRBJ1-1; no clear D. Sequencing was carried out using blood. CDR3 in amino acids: CSAREATEAFF. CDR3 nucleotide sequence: TGCAGTGCTAGAGAAGCCACTGAAGCTTTCTTT.